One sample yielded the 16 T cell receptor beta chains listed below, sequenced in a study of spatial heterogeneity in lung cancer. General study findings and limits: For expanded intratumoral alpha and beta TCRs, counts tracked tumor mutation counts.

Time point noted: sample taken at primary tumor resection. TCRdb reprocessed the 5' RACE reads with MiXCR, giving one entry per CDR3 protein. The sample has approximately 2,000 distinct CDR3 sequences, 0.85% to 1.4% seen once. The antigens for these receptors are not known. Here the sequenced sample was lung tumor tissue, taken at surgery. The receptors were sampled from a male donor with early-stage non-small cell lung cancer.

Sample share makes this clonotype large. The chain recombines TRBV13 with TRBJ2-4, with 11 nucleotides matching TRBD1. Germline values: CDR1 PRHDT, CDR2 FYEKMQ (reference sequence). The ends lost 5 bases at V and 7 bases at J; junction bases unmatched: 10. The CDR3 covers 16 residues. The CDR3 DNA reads TGTGCCAGCAGCCCTCCCTCGGGACAGGGGGTCAACATTCAGTACTTC. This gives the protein CASSPPSGQGVNIQYF.

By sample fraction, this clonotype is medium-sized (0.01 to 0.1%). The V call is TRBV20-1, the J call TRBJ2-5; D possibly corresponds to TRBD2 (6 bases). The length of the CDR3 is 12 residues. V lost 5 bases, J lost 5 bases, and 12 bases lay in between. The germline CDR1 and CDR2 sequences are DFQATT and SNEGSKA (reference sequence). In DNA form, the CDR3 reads TGCAGTGCTTCCACTAGCAAGGAGACCCAGTACTTC. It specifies CSASTSKETQYF.

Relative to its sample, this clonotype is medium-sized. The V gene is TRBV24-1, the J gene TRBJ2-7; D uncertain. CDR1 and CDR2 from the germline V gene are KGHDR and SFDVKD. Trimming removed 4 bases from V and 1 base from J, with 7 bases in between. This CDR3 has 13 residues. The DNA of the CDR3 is TGTGCCACCAGTGACTCCTCGTCCTACGAGCAGTACTTC. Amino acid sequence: CATSDSSSYEQYF.

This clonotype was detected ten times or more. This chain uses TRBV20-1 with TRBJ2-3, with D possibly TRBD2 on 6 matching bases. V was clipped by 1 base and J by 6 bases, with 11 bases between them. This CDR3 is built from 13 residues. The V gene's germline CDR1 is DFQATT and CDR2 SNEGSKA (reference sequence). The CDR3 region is CSARAGRGDTQYF. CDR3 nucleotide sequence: TGCAGTGCTAGAGCCGGGAGAGGGGATACGCAGTATTTT.

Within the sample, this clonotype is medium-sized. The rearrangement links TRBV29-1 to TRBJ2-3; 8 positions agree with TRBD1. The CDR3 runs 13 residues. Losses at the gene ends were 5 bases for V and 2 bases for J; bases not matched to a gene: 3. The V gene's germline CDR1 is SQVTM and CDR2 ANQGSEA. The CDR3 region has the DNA TGCAGCGTTTGGACAGGGACCACAGATACGCAGTATTTT. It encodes CSVWTGTTDTQYF.

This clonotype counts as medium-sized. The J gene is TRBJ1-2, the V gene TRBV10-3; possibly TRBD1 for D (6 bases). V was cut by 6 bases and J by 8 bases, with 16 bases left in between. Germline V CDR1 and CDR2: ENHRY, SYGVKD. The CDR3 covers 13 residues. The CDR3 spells CAISGTSKRGYTF. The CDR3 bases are TGTGCCATCAGCGGGACATCCAAGCGGGGCTACACCTTC.

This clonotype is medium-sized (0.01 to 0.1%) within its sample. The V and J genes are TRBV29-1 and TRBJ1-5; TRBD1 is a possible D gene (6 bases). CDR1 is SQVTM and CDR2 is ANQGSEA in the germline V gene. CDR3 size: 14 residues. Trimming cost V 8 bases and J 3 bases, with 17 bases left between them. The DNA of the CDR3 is TGCAGCCCCGCTTTGAGACAGGACAATCAGCCCCAGCATTTT. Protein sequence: CSPALRQDNQPQHF.

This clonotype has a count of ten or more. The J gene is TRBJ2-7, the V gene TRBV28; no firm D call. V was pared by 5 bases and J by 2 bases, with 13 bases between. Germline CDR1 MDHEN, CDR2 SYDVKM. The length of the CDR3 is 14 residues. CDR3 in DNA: TGTGCCAGCAGTGCCGACTTGGGAACCTACGAGCAGTACTTC. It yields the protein CASSADLGTYEQYF.

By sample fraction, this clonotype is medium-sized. The chain's CDR3 is CASAPIGAHYMSIAKNIQYF. The CDR3, as DNA: TGCGCCAGCGCGCCAATCGGGGCCCACTACATGAGTATAGCCAAAAACATTCAGTACTTC. The chain recombines TRBV23-1 with TRBJ2-4; D could derive from TRBD1 or TRBD2 (5 bases each). TRBV23-1 is an ORF; its function is uncertain. The ends were cut back, 8 bases at V and 0 bases at J, with 29 bases in the middle. The CDR3 is 20 residues long.

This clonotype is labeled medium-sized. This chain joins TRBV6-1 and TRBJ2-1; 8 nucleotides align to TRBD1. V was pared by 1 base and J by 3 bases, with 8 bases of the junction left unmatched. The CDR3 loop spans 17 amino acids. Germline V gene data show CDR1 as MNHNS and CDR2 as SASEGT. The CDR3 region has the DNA TGTGCCAGCAGTGAAGGAAGTTTGGGACAGGTCTACAATGAGCAGTTCTTC. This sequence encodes CASSEGSLGQVYNEQFF.

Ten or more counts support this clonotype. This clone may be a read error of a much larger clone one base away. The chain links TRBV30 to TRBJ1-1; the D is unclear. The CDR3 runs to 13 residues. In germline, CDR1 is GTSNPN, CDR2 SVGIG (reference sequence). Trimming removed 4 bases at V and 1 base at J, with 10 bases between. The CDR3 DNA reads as TGTGCCTGGAAGTGGGCGCCGAACACTGAAGCTTTCTTT. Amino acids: CAWKWAPNTEAFF.

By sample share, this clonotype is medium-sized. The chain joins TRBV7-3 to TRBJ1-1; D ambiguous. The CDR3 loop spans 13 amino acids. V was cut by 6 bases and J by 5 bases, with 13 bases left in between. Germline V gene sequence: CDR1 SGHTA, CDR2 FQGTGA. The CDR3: CASRKWDGTEAFF. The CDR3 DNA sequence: TGTGCCAGCAGGAAATGGGATGGGACTGAAGCTTTCTTT.

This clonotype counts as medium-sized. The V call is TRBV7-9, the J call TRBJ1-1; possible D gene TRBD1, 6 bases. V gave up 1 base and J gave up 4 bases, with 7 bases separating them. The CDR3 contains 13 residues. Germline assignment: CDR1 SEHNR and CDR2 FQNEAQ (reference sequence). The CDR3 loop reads CASSLEGGTEAFF. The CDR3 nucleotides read TGTGCCAGCAGCTTAGAAGGGGGCACTGAAGCTTTCTTT.

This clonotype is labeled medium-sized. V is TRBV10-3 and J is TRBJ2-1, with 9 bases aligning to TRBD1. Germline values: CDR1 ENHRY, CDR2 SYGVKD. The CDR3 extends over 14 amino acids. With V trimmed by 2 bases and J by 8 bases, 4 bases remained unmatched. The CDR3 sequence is CAISEGQGRDEQFF. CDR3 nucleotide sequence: TGTGCCATCAGTGAGGGACAGGGGAGGGATGAGCAGTTCTTC.

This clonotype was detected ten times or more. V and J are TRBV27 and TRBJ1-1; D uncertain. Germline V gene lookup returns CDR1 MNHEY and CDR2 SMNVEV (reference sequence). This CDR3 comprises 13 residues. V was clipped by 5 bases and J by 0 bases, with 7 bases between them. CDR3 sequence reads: CASSRNMNTEAFF. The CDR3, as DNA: TGTGCCAGCAGTCGGAACATGAACACTGAAGCTTTCTTT.

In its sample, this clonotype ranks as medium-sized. The CDR3 coding sequence is TGCGCCAGCAGCCAAGTTCAAAGGGGGGGATTCGGCGGCTACACCTTC. Its translation is CASSQVQRGGFGGYTF. V and J are TRBV4-1 and TRBJ1-2; weak D call: TRBD1 (6 bases). Trimming left V 1 base short and J 8 bases short, with 20 bases between. CDR1 MGHRA and CDR2 YSYEKL come from the germline V gene. The CDR3 consists of 16 residues.